The rows below give T cell receptor beta chains drawn from one sample of a study of cytomegalovirus exposure and HLA in healthy donors. The table came from immunoSEQ multiplex PCR; TCRdb's copy has only in-frame clones and leaves some out. Here the sample spans about 140,000 clones, approximately 80% being singletons. Sequencing was performed on PBMCs. Receptor source: a man in his fifties in good health and CMV-seronegative. Both conserved end residues are part of each CDR3. Each record gives: CDR3 protein, CDR3 DNA, V gene, J gene, D gene, CDR3 length, clone size. A D gene is named only where the DNA matches it firmly. Only part of the rows carry a size: once, few, many, or a class if the clone is expanded.

cdr3_aa: CACGTGGGTDTQYF
cdr3_nt: TGTGCCTGCGGGACAGGGGGTGGCACAGATACGCAGTATTTT
v_call: TRBV30
j_call: TRBJ2-3
d_call: TRBD1
cdr3_length: 14
clone_size: few

cdr3_aa: CASSYSGTAYEQYF
cdr3_nt: TGTGCCAGCAGTTACTCCGGGACAGCCTACGAGCAGTACTTC
v_call: TRBV6-6
j_call: TRBJ2-7
d_call: TRBD1
cdr3_length: 14
clone_size: NA

cdr3_aa: CASSPFGTSQPTDTQYF
cdr3_nt: TGCGCCAGCAGCCCCTTCGGGACTAGCCAACCCACAGATACGCAGTATTTT
v_call: TRBV5-1
j_call: TRBJ2-3
d_call: TRBD2
cdr3_length: 17
clone_size: NA

cdr3_aa: CASSPGQSSGANVLTF
cdr3_nt: TGCGCCAGCAGCCCGGGACAGAGCTCTGGGGCCAACGTCCTGACTTTC
v_call: TRBV5-1
j_call: TRBJ2-6
d_call: TRBD1
cdr3_length: 16
clone_size: NA

cdr3_aa: CASSTPTGSTQPQHF
cdr3_nt: TGTGCCAGTAGTACCCCCACAGGGTCTACCCAGCCCCAGCATTTT
v_call: TRBV19
j_call: TRBJ1-5
d_call: NA
cdr3_length: 15
clone_size: NA

cdr3_aa: CASRLEDLEQFF
cdr3_nt: TGCGCCAGCAGATTAGAAGATCTTGAGCAGTTCTTC
v_call: TRBV5-1
j_call: TRBJ2-1
d_call: NA
cdr3_length: 12
clone_size: NA

cdr3_aa: CASSLKQTNTGELFF
cdr3_nt: TGCGCCAGCAGCTTGAAACAAACGAACACCGGGGAGCTGTTTTTT
v_call: TRBV5-1
j_call: TRBJ2-2
d_call: NA
cdr3_length: 15
clone_size: few

cdr3_aa: CASSLGVRGRTDTQYF
cdr3_nt: TGCGCCAGCAGCTTGGGTGTCAGGGGTCGGACAGATACGCAGTATTTT
v_call: TRBV5-1
j_call: TRBJ2-3
d_call: NA
cdr3_length: 16
clone_size: once

cdr3_aa: CASSHDRGRPYEQYF
cdr3_nt: TGTGCCAGCAGCCACGACAGGGGGCGACCATACGAGCAGTACTTC
v_call: TRBV11-3
j_call: TRBJ2-7
d_call: TRBD1
cdr3_length: 15
clone_size: NA

cdr3_aa: CSARDPPEAFF
cdr3_nt: TGCAGTGCTAGAGACCCCCCAGAAGCTTTCTTT
v_call: TRBV20-1
j_call: TRBJ1-1
d_call: NA
cdr3_length: 11
clone_size: NA

cdr3_aa: CASSLSGISSYEQYF
cdr3_nt: TGTGCCAGCAGCCTAAGCGGGATATCTTCCTACGAGCAGTACTTC
v_call: TRBV6-6
j_call: TRBJ2-7
d_call: TRBD2
cdr3_length: 15
clone_size: NA

cdr3_aa: CASSFDRGGNTIYF
cdr3_nt: TGTGCCAGCAGCTTCGACAGGGGAGGAAACACCATATATTTT
v_call: TRBV11-2
j_call: TRBJ1-3
d_call: TRBD1
cdr3_length: 14
clone_size: NA

cdr3_aa: CASSLMSLGGTEAFF
cdr3_nt: TGCGCCAGCAGCTTGATGTCGCTCGGAGGGACTGAAGCTTTCTTT
v_call: TRBV5-1
j_call: TRBJ1-1
d_call: NA
cdr3_length: 15
clone_size: NA

cdr3_aa: CASSEGAGLATGANVLTF
cdr3_nt: TGTGCCAGCAGTGAAGGGGCCGGGCTAGCGACTGGGGCCAACGTCCTGACTTTC
v_call: TRBV6-1
j_call: TRBJ2-6
d_call: NA
cdr3_length: 18
clone_size: few

cdr3_aa: CASSHAGGTRTGELFF
cdr3_nt: TGTGCCAGCAGCCACGCGGGAGGTACACGCACCGGGGAGCTGTTTTTT
v_call: TRBV7-6
j_call: TRBJ2-2
d_call: TRBD2
cdr3_length: 16
clone_size: NA

cdr3_aa: CASSLWGGVGNEQYF
cdr3_nt: TGTGCCAGCAGCTTGTGGGGGGGGGTAGGGAACGAGCAGTACTTC
v_call: TRBV5-4
j_call: TRBJ2-7
d_call: TRBD2
cdr3_length: 15
clone_size: NA

cdr3_aa: CASSLGLQGARVNTEAFF
cdr3_nt: TGTGCCAGCAGCTTGGGGTTACAGGGGGCTCGGGTGAACACTGAAGCTTTCTTT
v_call: TRBV5-5
j_call: TRBJ1-1
d_call: TRBD1
cdr3_length: 18
clone_size: few

cdr3_aa: CASSRRGLAGEEEQFF
cdr3_nt: TGTGCCAGCAGCCGACGGGGACTAGCGGGAGAGGAGGAGCAGTTCTTC
v_call: TRBV25-1
j_call: TRBJ2-1
d_call: TRBD2
cdr3_length: 16
clone_size: NA

cdr3_aa: CASKSGRAGTDTQYF
cdr3_nt: TGTGCCAGTAAAAGCGGGAGGGCGGGCACAGATACGCAGTATTTT
v_call: TRBV19
j_call: TRBJ2-3
d_call: TRBD2
cdr3_length: 15
clone_size: NA

cdr3_aa: CASSDTSYEQYF
cdr3_nt: TGCGCCAGCAGTGACACTAGCTACGAGCAGTACTTC
v_call: TRBV10-1
j_call: TRBJ2-7
d_call: NA
cdr3_length: 12
clone_size: few

cdr3_aa: CASSSPTDYEKLFF
cdr3_nt: TGTGCCAGCAGCTCACCAACTGATTATGAAAAACTGTTTTTT
v_call: TRBV9
j_call: TRBJ1-4
d_call: NA
cdr3_length: 14
clone_size: NA

cdr3_aa: CASRATDTQYF
cdr3_nt: TGTGCCAGTAGGGCCACAGATACGCAGTATTTT
v_call: TRBV19
j_call: TRBJ2-3
d_call: NA
cdr3_length: 11
clone_size: NA

cdr3_aa: CASHGGIQETQYF
cdr3_nt: TGTGCCAGCCACGGGGGGATTCAAGAGACCCAGTACTTC
v_call: TRBV18
j_call: TRBJ2-5
d_call: TRBD2
cdr3_length: 13
clone_size: few

cdr3_aa: CASSLGEGLAGYEQYF
cdr3_nt: TGTGCCAGCAGCTTAGGGGAGGGACTAGCGGGTTACGAGCAGTACTTC
v_call: TRBV7-9
j_call: TRBJ2-7
d_call: TRBD2
cdr3_length: 16
clone_size: NA

cdr3_aa: CASSLHDGAAYEQYF
cdr3_nt: TGTGCCAGCAGCCTACACGATGGGGCAGCCTACGAGCAGTACTTC
v_call: TRBV7-7
j_call: TRBJ2-7
d_call: NA
cdr3_length: 15
clone_size: NA

cdr3_aa: CASSGQGADEQYF
cdr3_nt: TGTGCCAGCTCGGGACAGGGGGCCGACGAGCAGTACTTC
v_call: TRBV2
j_call: TRBJ2-7
d_call: TRBD1
cdr3_length: 13
clone_size: NA

cdr3_aa: CASGPWTSVSYEQYF
cdr3_nt: TGTGCTAGTGGCCCATGGACTAGCGTGTCCTACGAGCAGTACTTC
v_call: TRBV12-5
j_call: TRBJ2-7
d_call: TRBD2
cdr3_length: 15
clone_size: NA

cdr3_aa: CASSWQTSASGTDTQYF
cdr3_nt: TGCGCCAGCAGCTGGCAGACTAGCGCGTCTGGCACAGATACGCAGTATTTT
v_call: TRBV5-1
j_call: TRBJ2-3
d_call: TRBD2
cdr3_length: 17
clone_size: NA

cdr3_aa: CASRGRVGTGERTHNQPQHF
cdr3_nt: TGTGCCAGCAGGGGAAGAGTAGGGACAGGGGAACGAACTCACAATCAGCCCCAGCATTTT
v_call: TRBV2
j_call: TRBJ1-5
d_call: TRBD1
cdr3_length: 20
clone_size: NA

cdr3_aa: CASRLGQGSGNTIYF
cdr3_nt: TGTGCCAGCAGATTGGGACAGGGATCTGGAAACACCATATATTTT
v_call: TRBV7-2
j_call: TRBJ1-3
d_call: TRBD1
cdr3_length: 15
clone_size: NA

cdr3_aa: CASSQAGASGSTNEQFF
cdr3_nt: TGTGCCAGCAGCCAAGCAGGAGCTAGCGGGAGCACGAATGAGCAGTTCTTC
v_call: TRBV4-2
j_call: TRBJ2-1
d_call: TRBD2
cdr3_length: 17
clone_size: NA

cdr3_aa: CASSLGTSASVIQYF
cdr3_nt: TGCGCCAGCAGCTTGGGGACTAGCGCCAGCGTTATTCAGTACTTC
v_call: TRBV5-1
j_call: TRBJ2-4
d_call: TRBD2
cdr3_length: 15
clone_size: NA

cdr3_aa: CASSLGGSGRATTGELFF
cdr3_nt: TGTGCCAGCAGTCTGGGGGGGAGCGGGAGGGCTACCACCGGGGAGCTGTTTTTT
v_call: TRBV5-4
j_call: TRBJ2-2
d_call: TRBD2
cdr3_length: 18
clone_size: once

cdr3_aa: CASRRTSGGNEQFF
cdr3_nt: TGTGCCAGCAGGCGGACTAGCGGGGGGAATGAGCAGTTCTTC
v_call: TRBV28
j_call: TRBJ2-1
d_call: TRBD2
cdr3_length: 14
clone_size: few

cdr3_aa: CASSSITGGDTGELFF
cdr3_nt: TGTGCCAGCAGCTCTATTACAGGGGGTGACACCGGGGAGCTGTTTTTT
v_call: TRBV28
j_call: TRBJ2-2
d_call: TRBD1
cdr3_length: 16
clone_size: once

cdr3_aa: CASSLVADSGNTIYF
cdr3_nt: TGTGCCAGCAGCTTAGTTGCAGACTCTGGAAACACCATATATTTT
v_call: TRBV7-6
j_call: TRBJ1-3
d_call: NA
cdr3_length: 15
clone_size: NA

cdr3_aa: CSVARGTGNYEQYF
cdr3_nt: TGCAGCGTTGCGCGAGGGACAGGGAACTACGAGCAGTACTTC
v_call: TRBV29-1
j_call: TRBJ2-7
d_call: TRBD1
cdr3_length: 14
clone_size: NA

cdr3_aa: CASSATGKVTEAFF
cdr3_nt: TGTGCCAGCAGTGCAACAGGGAAGGTCACTGAAGCTTTCTTT
v_call: TRBV6-1
j_call: TRBJ1-1
d_call: NA
cdr3_length: 14
clone_size: few

cdr3_aa: CAISPGTANTEAFF
cdr3_nt: TGTGCCATCAGCCCCGGGACAGCGAACACTGAAGCTTTCTTT
v_call: TRBV10-3
j_call: TRBJ1-1
d_call: TRBD1
cdr3_length: 14
clone_size: NA

cdr3_aa: CASSESQDNEQFF
cdr3_nt: TGCGCCAGCAGTGAGTCCCAGGACAATGAGCAGTTCTTC
v_call: TRBV10-1
j_call: TRBJ2-1
d_call: NA
cdr3_length: 13
clone_size: NA

cdr3_aa: CASSLFYLLQGKNSPLHF
cdr3_nt: TGTGCCAGCAGTTTATTTTACCTACTCCAGGGTAAGAATTCACCCCTCCACTTT
v_call: TRBV28
j_call: TRBJ1-6
d_call: NA
cdr3_length: 18
clone_size: few

cdr3_aa: CATSSSTGLVFSYNEQFF
cdr3_nt: TGTGCCACCAGCAGTAGCACAGGGCTTGTATTCTCCTACAATGAGCAGTTCTTC
v_call: TRBV15
j_call: TRBJ2-1
d_call: NA
cdr3_length: 18
clone_size: few

cdr3_aa: CASSPGTGFYEQYF
cdr3_nt: TGTGCCAGCTCACCAGGGACAGGGTTCTACGAGCAGTACTTC
v_call: TRBV18
j_call: TRBJ2-7
d_call: TRBD1
cdr3_length: 14
clone_size: NA

cdr3_aa: CASSVSGMVNEQYF
cdr3_nt: TGCGCCAGCAGCGTTAGCGGGATGGTCAACGAGCAGTACTTC
v_call: TRBV5-1
j_call: TRBJ2-7
d_call: TRBD2
cdr3_length: 14
clone_size: NA

cdr3_aa: CASSARDTEQFF
cdr3_nt: TGTGCCAGCAGCGCTCGGGACACAGAGCAGTTCTTC
v_call: TRBV28
j_call: TRBJ2-1
d_call: NA
cdr3_length: 12
clone_size: NA

cdr3_aa: CASSGTGYSGTEAFF
cdr3_nt: TGCGCCAGCAGCGGGACAGGGTATTCGGGTACTGAAGCTTTCTTT
v_call: TRBV5-1
j_call: TRBJ1-1
d_call: TRBD1
cdr3_length: 15
clone_size: NA

cdr3_aa: CASSERLAGVEQFF
cdr3_nt: TGCGCCAGCAGTGAGCGACTAGCGGGAGTTGAGCAGTTCTTC
v_call: TRBV10-2
j_call: TRBJ2-1
d_call: TRBD2
cdr3_length: 14
clone_size: NA

cdr3_aa: CASSDPGVATEAFF
cdr3_nt: TGTGCCAGCAGTGACCCAGGGGTGGCCACTGAAGCTTTCTTT
v_call: TRBV2
j_call: TRBJ1-1
d_call: NA
cdr3_length: 14
clone_size: once

cdr3_aa: CASSPSLAGYSYEQYF
cdr3_nt: TGTGCCAGCAGCCCGAGTCTAGCGGGGTATTCCTACGAGCAGTACTTC
v_call: TRBV9
j_call: TRBJ2-7
d_call: TRBD2
cdr3_length: 16
clone_size: NA

cdr3_aa: CATYTGEEQFF
cdr3_nt: TGTGCCACATACACGGGGGAAGAGCAGTTCTTC
v_call: TRBV6-9
j_call: TRBJ2-1
d_call: NA
cdr3_length: 11
clone_size: NA

cdr3_aa: CASSERDGMRGYTF
cdr3_nt: TGTGCCAGCAGTGAAAGAGACGGAATGAGGGGCTACACCTTC
v_call: TRBV6-1
j_call: TRBJ1-2
d_call: NA
cdr3_length: 14
clone_size: NA

cdr3_aa: CASSLWAGEKLFF
cdr3_nt: TGTGCCAGCAGCTTATGGGCGGGCGAAAAACTGTTTTTT
v_call: TRBV7-9
j_call: TRBJ1-4
d_call: NA
cdr3_length: 13
clone_size: NA

cdr3_aa: CASSPDRGLAGYTDTQYF
cdr3_nt: TGTGCCAGCAGCCCCGACCGCGGACTAGCGGGATACACAGATACGCAGTATTTT
v_call: TRBV14
j_call: TRBJ2-3
d_call: TRBD2
cdr3_length: 18
clone_size: NA